The present T cell receptor (beta chain) was sequenced within a study of shared clonotypes between healthy human individuals. Sequencing was performed with immunoSEQ multiplex PCR; in TCRdb, only in-frame clones are kept and a portion is missing. The profile shows a few million clones, approximately 94% of them singletons. The healthy adult donors were HIV-negative and reported no recent acute infections or vaccinations. The V end was cut by 0 bases, the J end by 4 bases, with 10 bases between. Looked up from germline, CDR1 is MNHEY and CDR2 is SMNVEV (reference sequence). The CDR3 is made up of 15 amino acids.

The chain is built from TRBV27 and TRBJ1-5; TRBD1 is a possible D gene (6 bases). Sequenced: naive CD4+ T cells sorted from blood. Regarding subset: CD45RA+ positively selected. The receptor comes from a young man in good health. The CDR3 loop reads CASSLSPGHNQPQHF. CDR3 nucleotides: TGTGCCAGCAGTTTATCCCCGGGACATAATCAGCCCCAGCATTTT.